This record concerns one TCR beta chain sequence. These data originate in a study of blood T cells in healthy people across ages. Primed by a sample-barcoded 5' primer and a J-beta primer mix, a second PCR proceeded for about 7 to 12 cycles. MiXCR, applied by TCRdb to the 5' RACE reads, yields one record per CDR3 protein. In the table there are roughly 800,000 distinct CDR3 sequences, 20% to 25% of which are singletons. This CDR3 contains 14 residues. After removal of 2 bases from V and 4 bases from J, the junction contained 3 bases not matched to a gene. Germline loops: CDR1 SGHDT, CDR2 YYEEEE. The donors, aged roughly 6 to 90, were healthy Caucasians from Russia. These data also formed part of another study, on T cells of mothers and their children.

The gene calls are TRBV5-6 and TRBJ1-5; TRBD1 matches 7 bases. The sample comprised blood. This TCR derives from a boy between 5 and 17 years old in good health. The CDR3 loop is CASSFGTVNQPQHF. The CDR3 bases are TGTGCCAGCAGCTTTGGGACAGTTAATCAGCCCCAGCATTTT.